The 19 T cell receptor beta chains reported below all come from one sample, sequenced in a study of cytomegalovirus exposure and HLA in healthy donors. Assay used: immunoSEQ multiplex PCR; TCRdb lists only in-frame clones, some missing. The sample records hundreds of thousands of clones, about nine tenths being singletons. Sequenced material: PBMCs. The receptors derive from a woman between 18 and 30 years old in good health and CMV-seropositive.

This sequence joins TRBV18 and TRBJ1-2; 11 bases map to TRBD1. This CDR3 is 16 amino acids long. Germline V lookup: CDR1 KGHSH, CDR2 LQKENI. Trimming removed 4 bases from V and 0 bases from J; junction bases left unmatched: 4. CDR3 coding DNA: TGTGCCAGCTCACTTGGACAGGGGGCGACTAACTATGGCTACACCTTC. This translates into CASSLGQGATNYGYTF. Complete variable domain (other parts from reference TRBV18 and TRBJ1-2): NAGVMQNPRHLVRRRGQEARLRCSPMKGHSHVYWYRQLPEEGLKFMVYLQKENIIDESGMPKERFSAEFPKEGPSILRIQQVVRGDSAAYFCASSLGQGATNYGYTFGSGTRLTVV.

This chain links TRBV5-1 with TRBJ2-2, with TRBD2 identical over 13 bases. This CDR3 has 15 residues. V was clipped by 6 bases and J by 6 bases; unmatched bases: 5. Germline-derived CDR1 and CDR2 are SGHRS and YFSETQ. For the CDR3, the DNA is TGCGCCAGCAACGGACTAGCGGGAGTTCCCGGGGAGCTGTTTTTT. Its translation: CASNGLAGVPGELFF. The full variable domain, rest sourced from reference TRBV5-1 and TRBJ2-2, is KAGVTQTPRYLIKTRGQQVTLSCSPISGHRSVSWYQQTPGQGLQFLFEYFSETQRNKGNFPGRFSGRQFSNSRSEMNVSTLELGDSALYLCASNGLAGVPGELFFGEGSRLTVL.

This chain links TRBV5-4 with TRBJ2-7; D is perhaps TRBD2 (5 bases). This CDR3 contains 13 residues. Trimming removed 4 bases at V and 2 bases at J, with 10 bases between. CDR1 is SGHNT, CDR2 YYREEE, per germline (reference sequence). This CDR3 is CASSGGLPYEQYF. CDR3 nucleotides: TGTGCCAGCAGCGGCGGACTGCCCTACGAGCAGTACTTC.

This rearrangement joins TRBV30 to TRBJ2-1, with 7 positions matching TRBD2. Germline V gives CDR1 GTSNPN, CDR2 SVGIG (reference sequence). The CDR3 extends over 15 amino acids. Trimming at V came to 4 bases and at J to 0 bases, leaving 6 bases not matched to a gene. The CDR3: CAWTPAGSSYNEQFF. The CDR3, as DNA: TGTGCCTGGACCCCAGCGGGAAGCTCCTACAATGAGCAGTTCTTC.

J is TRBJ2-1 and V is TRBV10-2; 11 bases are a match to TRBD2. This CDR3 is built from 14 residues. Germline V gives CDR1 WSHSY, CDR2 SAAADI. With 8 bases clipped from V and 6 bases from J, the junction kept 6 bases outside the gene matches. CDR3: CASHPGTSGNEQFF. As DNA, the CDR3 is TGCGCCAGCCACCCCGGGACTAGCGGCAATGAGCAGTTCTTC.

In its sample, this clone ranks as medium-sized. The chain joins TRBV6-1 to TRBJ2-7; tentative D call: TRBD2 (6 bases). Trimming removed 10 bases at V and 3 bases at J, with 19 bases between. The CDR3 is 14 residues long. Looked up from germline, CDR1 is MNHNS and CDR2 is SASEGT. CDR3 nucleotides: TGTGCCATCGATTTTAGGCGGGACTTCTACGAGCAGTACTTC. As protein: CAIDFRRDFYEQYF.

J is TRBJ2-7 and V is TRBV6-5; 9 bases are shared with TRBD1. From germline, CDR1 is MNHEY and CDR2 SVGAGI. Losses at the gene ends were 7 bases for V and 6 bases for J; bases not matched to a gene: 10. The CDR3 is 14 amino acids. CDR3 loop: CASTSSLQGAEQYF. The DNA of the CDR3 is TGTGCCAGCACATCCTCCTTACAGGGGGCCGAGCAGTACTTC.

This clone was seen a handful of times. Other nucleotide sequences in the sample specify the same CDR3. This chain connects TRBV5-1 to TRBJ2-7; possibly TRBD1 for D (5 bases). The CDR3 is made up of 15 amino acids. V was pared by 4 bases and J by 0 bases, with 14 bases between. CDR1 and CDR2 (germline): SGHRS, YFSETQ. This CDR3 is CASSPGRGSSYEQYF. As DNA, the CDR3 is TGCGCCAGCAGCCCCGGAAGGGGTAGCTCCTACGAGCAGTACTTC. Variable domain in full (rest from reference TRBV5-1 and TRBJ2-7): KAGVTQTPRYLIKTRGQQVTLSCSPISGHRSVSWYQQTPGQGLQFLFEYFSETQRNKGNFPGRFSGRQFSNSRSEMNVSTLELGDSALYLCASSPGRGSSYEQYFGPGTRLTVT.

The chain carries TRBV21-1 and TRBJ2-7; the table's D call, TRBD1, has no DNA check behind it. TRBV21-1 represents a pseudogene. The CDR3 has 16 residues. CDR3 nucleotide sequence: TGTGCCAGCAGCAGCTTGGACAGGGGGAGCTCCTACGAGCAGTACTTC. Translated: CASSSLDRGSSYEQYF.

The rearrangement uses TRBV7-9 and TRBJ2-7; TRBD2 matches at 13 bases. The CDR3 totals 17 residues. Per the germline V gene, CDR1 is SEHNR and CDR2 is FQNEAQ (reference sequence). Trimming cost V 3 bases and J 5 bases; bases outside gene matches: 10. CDR3 sequence: CASSFYPRTSGRNEQYF. CDR3 DNA: TGTGCCAGCAGCTTTTATCCAAGGACTAGCGGGAGAAACGAGCAGTACTTC.

This chain links TRBV29-1 with TRBJ2-3; perhaps TRBD2 as D (5 bases). Trimming removed 4 bases at V and 0 bases at J, with 17 bases between. The length of the CDR3 is 16 residues. The V gene's germline CDR1 is SQVTM and CDR2 ANQGSEA. The CDR3 loop reads CSVAPGGPSSTDTQYF. The CDR3 nucleotides are TGCAGCGTTGCACCCGGCGGGCCCAGTAGCACAGATACGCAGTATTTT.

This chain links TRBV27 with TRBJ1-1, with 7 bases that match TRBD1. Germline V gene sequence: CDR1 MNHEY, CDR2 SMNVEV (reference sequence). The CDR3 is 15 residues long. Germline trimming cut 2 bases from V and 5 bases from J; bases unmatched to any gene: 8. The CDR3 DNA reads as TGTGCCAGCAGTTTACCGCCAGGGGGAAGGACTGAAGCTTTCTTT. Protein: CASSLPPGGRTEAFF.

This clone turned up a few times. CDR3 DNA: TGTGCCAGCAGCGCGTCCTACGAGCAGTACTTC. It is translated as CASSASYEQYF. This chain joins TRBV7-6 and TRBJ2-7; unclear D gene. This CDR3 spans 11 amino acids. CDR1 SGHVS and CDR2 FNYEAQ come from the germline V gene. The V end lost 5 bases, the J end lost 1 base, and 3 bases lay between the germline ends.

This sequence joins TRBV27 and TRBJ2-1; TRBD2 matches 12 bases. This CDR3 comprises 19 residues. V shed 2 bases, J shed 2 bases, and the junction held 10 bases outside the gene matches. The V gene's germline CDR1 is MNHEY and CDR2 SMNVEV (reference sequence). This CDR3 is CASSLASTSGRGTYNEQFF. CDR3 sequence (DNA): TGTGCCAGCAGTTTAGCCTCGACTAGCGGGAGAGGAACCTACAATGAGCAGTTCTTC.

About this clone itself: This specimen includes other DNA sequences encoding the same CDR3. V and J are TRBV19 and TRBJ2-7; D might be TRBD2 (5 bases). The ends were cut back, 3 bases at V and 0 bases at J, with 9 bases in the middle. The CDR3 runs to 14 residues. Looked up from germline, CDR1 is LNHDA and CDR2 is SQIVND (reference sequence). CDR3 amino acids: CASSISGSSYEQYF. CDR3 in DNA: TGTGCCAGTAGTATCAGCGGTAGCTCCTACGAGCAGTACTTC.

This clone was counted a few times. The rearrangement uses TRBV7-8 and TRBJ1-2; no clear D gene. Trimming took 2 bases from V and 6 from J, leaving 7 bases between them. This CDR3 has 12 amino acids. Germline lookup yields CDR1 SGHVS and CDR2 FQNEAQ. The CDR3, as DNA: TGTGCCAGCAGCTTATCGGCGGATGGCTACACCTTC. Its translation is CASSLSADGYTF. Using reference TRBV7-8 and TRBJ1-2 for the parts outside the CDR3, the full variable domain is GAGVSQSPRYKVAKRGQDVALRCDPISGHVSLFWYQQALGQGPEFLTYFQNEAQLDKSGLPSDRFFAERPEGSVSTLKIQRTQQEDSAVYLCASSLSADGYTFGSGTRLTVV.

In nucleotides, the CDR3 is TGCGCCAGCAGCTCCCGGGACAGGACCCACGAGCAGTACTTC. Translating gives CASSSRDRTHEQYF. The chain uses TRBV5-1 and TRBJ2-7, with 8 bases identical to TRBD1. CDR1 SGHRS and CDR2 YFSETQ come from the germline V gene. The CDR3 has 14 residues. The junction had 7 bases not matched to a gene; V was cut back by 3 bases and J by 5 bases.

The table lists this clone with a count of one. This rearrangement joins TRBV5-1 to TRBJ2-2; the D is unclear. The CDR3 has 13 residues. Between the trimmed V and J ends, which lost 5 bases and 4 bases, there was a span of 9 bases. Germline V CDR1 and CDR2: SGHRS, YFSETQ. Here the CDR3 reads CASRIESTGELFF. The CDR3 DNA follows: TGCGCCAGCAGGATTGAGAGCACCGGGGAGCTGTTTTTT.

The rearrangement joins TRBV5-6 to TRBJ2-2, with TRBD1 matching 7 bases. Looked up from germline, CDR1 is SGHDT and CDR2 is YYEEEE. V shed 4 bases and J 7 bases; nucleotides not matched to a gene: 22. CDR3 length: 19 amino acids. CDR3 in DNA: TGTGCCAGCAGCCGCCCCCTCCACCTACTAAGGGGGCCGGGCGGGGAGCTGTTTTTT. This sequence encodes CASSRPLHLLRGPGGELFF. Filled out from reference TRBV5-6 and TRBJ2-2, the complete variable domain reads DAGVTQSPTHLIKTRGQQVTLRCSPKSGHDTVSWYQQALGQGPQFIFQYYEEEERQRGNFPDRFSGHQFPNYSSELNVNALLLGDSALYLCASSRPLHLLRGPGGELFFGEGSRLTVL.